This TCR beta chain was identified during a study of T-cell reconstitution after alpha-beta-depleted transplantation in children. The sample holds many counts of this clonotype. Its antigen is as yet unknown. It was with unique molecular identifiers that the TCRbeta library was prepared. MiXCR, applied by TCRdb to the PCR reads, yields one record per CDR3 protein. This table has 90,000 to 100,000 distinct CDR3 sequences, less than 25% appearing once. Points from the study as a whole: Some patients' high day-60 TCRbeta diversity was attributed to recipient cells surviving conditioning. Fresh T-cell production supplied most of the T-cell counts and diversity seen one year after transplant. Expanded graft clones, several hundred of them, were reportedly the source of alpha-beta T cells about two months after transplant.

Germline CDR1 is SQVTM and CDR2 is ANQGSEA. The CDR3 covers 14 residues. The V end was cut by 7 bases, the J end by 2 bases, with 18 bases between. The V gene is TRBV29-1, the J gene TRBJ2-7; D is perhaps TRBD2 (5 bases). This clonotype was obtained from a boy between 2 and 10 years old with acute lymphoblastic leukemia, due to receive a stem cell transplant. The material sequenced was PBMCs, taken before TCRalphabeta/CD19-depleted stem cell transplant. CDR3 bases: TGCAGCGCCTCTGCCTCTACTAGGACCTACGAGCAGTACTTC. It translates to CSASASTRTYEQYF.